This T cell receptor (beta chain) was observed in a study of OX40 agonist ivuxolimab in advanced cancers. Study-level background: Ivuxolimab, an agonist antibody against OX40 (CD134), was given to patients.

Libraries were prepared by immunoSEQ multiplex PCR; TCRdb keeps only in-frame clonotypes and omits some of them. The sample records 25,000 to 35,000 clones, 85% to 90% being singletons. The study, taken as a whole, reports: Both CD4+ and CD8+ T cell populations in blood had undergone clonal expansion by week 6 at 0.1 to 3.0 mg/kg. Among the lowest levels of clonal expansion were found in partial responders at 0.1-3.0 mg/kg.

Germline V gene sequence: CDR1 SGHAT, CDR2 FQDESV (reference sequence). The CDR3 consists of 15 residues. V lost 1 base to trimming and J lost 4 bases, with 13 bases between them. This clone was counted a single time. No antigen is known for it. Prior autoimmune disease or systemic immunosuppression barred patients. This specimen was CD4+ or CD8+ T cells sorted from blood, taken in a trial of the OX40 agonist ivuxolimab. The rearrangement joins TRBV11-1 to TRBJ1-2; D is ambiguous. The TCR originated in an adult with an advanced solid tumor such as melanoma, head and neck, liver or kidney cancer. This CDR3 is CASSLETTYRYGYTF. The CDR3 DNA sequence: TGTGCCAGCAGCTTAGAGACCACATATCGCTATGGCTACACCTTC.